Each of the 17 T cell receptor beta chains below was sequenced from the same sample in a study of CD8 T cells in ankylosing spondylitis. Points from the study as a whole: For ankylosing spondylitis blood, a TCR beta motif of 7 or 8 highly homologous variants appeared characteristic.

TCRdb reprocessed the 5' RACE reads via MiXCR and lists one record per CDR3 protein. This table has about 220,000 distinct CDR3 sequences, 18% appearing once. For these TCRs, the target antigens are not known. Material for sequencing was blood, either unsorted or a sorted T cell fraction (not recorded which). These receptors originate from a male donor with ankylosing spondylitis.

This clonotype was found a few times. The rearrangement links TRBV27 to TRBJ2-7; TRBD1 aligns across 8 bases. The germline V gene encodes CDR1 MNHEY and CDR2 SMNVEV (reference sequence). V dropped 1 base and J dropped 4; count of bases not matched to a gene: 9. This CDR3 spans 16 amino acids. The CDR3 loop is CASSLWSRGRSYEQYF. The DNA of the CDR3 is TGTGCCAGCAGTTTATGGTCCAGGGGGCGATCGTACGAGCAGTACTTC.

This clonotype was detected ten times or more. The chain couples TRBV4-1 to TRBJ2-1; D is unresolved. This CDR3 is 17 amino acids long. V lost 4 bases and J 0 bases, leaving 16 bases between the germline ends. CDR1 and CDR2 (germline): MGHRA, YSYEKL. The CDR3: CASSLDRSASSYNEQFF. CDR3 coding DNA: TGCGCCAGCAGCCTAGATAGGTCAGCGAGCTCCTACAATGAGCAGTTCTTC.

This clonotype was counted only a few times. The CDR3 sequence: CSARDPDRLYNEQFF. In DNA form, the CDR3 reads TGCAGTGCTAGAGATCCCGACAGGCTGTACAATGAGCAGTTCTTC. The V and J genes are TRBV20-1 and TRBJ2-1; TRBD1 is a possible D gene (6 bases). The CDR3 sequence is 15 residues long. CDR1 is DFQATT and CDR2 is SNEGSKA in the germline V gene (reference sequence). V shed 0 bases and J shed 4 bases, with 13 bases lying between them.

This clonotype was seen just once. The chain has TRBV27 and TRBJ2-5, with 10 bases that match TRBD2. This CDR3 region has 15 residues. Germline assignment: CDR1 MNHEY and CDR2 SMNVEV (reference sequence). V was pared by 5 bases and J by 4 bases, with 7 bases of the junction left unmatched. In DNA, the CDR3 is TGTGCCAGCAGTACCCAGCGGGGGGGCCGAGAGACCCAGTACTTC. Translating it yields CASSTQRGGRETQYF.

This chain uses TRBV14 with TRBJ1-1; TRBD1 matches 10 bases. V lost 3 bases, J lost 5 bases, and 3 bases stayed unmatched. CDR3 length: 14 residues. Germline CDR1 is SGHDN and CDR2 is FVKESK. This CDR3 is CASSHLDRGTEAFF. CDR3 nucleotide sequence: TGTGCCAGCAGCCACCTGGACAGGGGGACTGAAGCTTTCTTT. Filled out from reference TRBV14 and TRBJ1-1, the complete variable domain reads EAGVTQFPSHSVIEKGQTVTLRCDPISGHDNLYWYRRVMGKEIKFLLHFVKESKQDESGMPNNRFLAERTGGTYSTLKVQPAELEDSGVYFCASSHLDRGTEAFFGQGTRLTVV.

The CDR3 region has the DNA TGTGCCAGCAGTTCACCCCGACAGGAAAAATGGGGAGAAGGAGAAATAGATACGCAGTATTTT. Its protein product is CASSSPRQEKWGEGEIDTQYF. The chain is built from TRBV28 and TRBJ2-3; tentative D call: TRBD1 (6 bases). V shed 4 bases and J shed 5 bases, with 34 bases lying between them. Germline loops: CDR1 MDHEN, CDR2 SYDVKM. CDR3 length: 21 amino acids.

The chain carries TRBV20-1 and TRBJ2-2; D possibly corresponds to TRBD1 (6 bases). CDR1 is DFQATT, CDR2 SNEGSKA, per germline (reference sequence). Trimming left V 0 bases short and J 1 base short, with 6 bases between. CDR3 length: 14 amino acids. CDR3 in amino acids: CSARDRGNTGELFF. CDR3 nucleotide sequence: TGCAGTGCTAGAGACAGGGGGAACACCGGGGAGCTGTTTTTT.

This clonotype has only a few counts. J is TRBJ1-2 and V is TRBV6-5, with D perhaps TRBD1 (5 bases). Germline V lookup: CDR1 MNHEY, CDR2 SVGAGI. The CDR3 loop spans 15 amino acids. The germline V and J ends were trimmed by 0 bases and 7 bases, with 15 bases remaining between them. The CDR3 DNA is TGTGCCAGCAGTTACTCGGATGAAGGGGCTCTTGGCTACACCTTC. Translating gives CASSYSDEGALGYTF.

The chain is built from TRBV12-3 or TRBV12-4 and TRBJ2-1; D might be TRBD1 (5 bases). The CDR3 totals 13 residues. Trimming left V 5 bases short and J 8 bases short, with 13 bases between. The CDR3 DNA sequence: TGTGCCAGCAGTCATTTTTCAGGGTATGAGCAGTTCTTC. Protein product: CASSHFSGYEQFF.

The J gene is TRBJ2-2, the V gene TRBV27; a weak D match, TRBD2 (6 bases). Trimming stripped 3 bases from V and 5 bases from J, with 13 bases between. The CDR3 sequence is 15 residues long. Germline V lookup: CDR1 MNHEY, CDR2 SMNVEV (reference sequence). The CDR3 loop reads CASSFGGLGTGELFF. Here the CDR3 DNA reads TGTGCCAGCAGTTTTGGAGGGTTGGGGACCGGGGAGCTGTTTTTT.

The J gene is TRBJ2-1, the V gene TRBV11-2; 10 positions match TRBD2. Germline trimming cut 1 base from V and 5 bases from J; bases unmatched to any gene: 5. CDR3 length equals 16 residues. Germline assignment: CDR1 SGHAT and CDR2 FQNNGV. The CDR3 spells CASSLVPSGGNNEQFF. The CDR3 DNA is TGTGCCAGCAGCTTAGTGCCTAGCGGGGGAAACAATGAGCAGTTCTTC.

This clonotype was seen ten or more times. V is TRBV7-9 and J is TRBJ2-7; no clear D. This CDR3 has 13 residues. V dropped 4 bases and J dropped 3 bases, with 10 bases sitting between them. The V gene's germline CDR1 is SEHNR and CDR2 FQNEAQ (reference sequence). The CDR3 nucleotides are TGTGCCAGCAGCTCTGACAACAGCTACGAGCAGTACTTC. Translation gives CASSSDNSYEQYF.

The chain is built from TRBV6-2 or TRBV6-3 and TRBJ2-2; D is undetermined. The CDR3 is made up of 17 amino acids. V was pared by 1 base and J by 5 bases, with 17 bases between. From germline, CDR1 is MNHEY and CDR2 SVGEGT. CDR3 nucleotide sequence: TGTGCCAGCAGTTACTACCCGGTGGCCGGGCGGACCGGGGAGCTGTTTTTT. Protein sequence: CASSYYPVAGRTGELFF.

This clonotype was detected only a few times. J is TRBJ2-5 and V is TRBV11-1; perhaps D is TRBD1 or TRBD2 (5 bases each). The germline CDR1 and CDR2 sequences are SGHAT and FQDESV (reference sequence). CDR3 size: 13 residues. V lost 10 bases to trimming and J lost 5 bases, with 17 bases between them. As DNA, the CDR3 is TGTGCCACCCGTCGTCGAGGGGTGGAGACCCAGTACTTC. Its translation: CATRRRGVETQYF.

The sample holds a few counts of this clonotype. The chain combines TRBV4-1 with TRBJ2-1; TRBD2 aligns across 14 bases. This CDR3 comprises 20 residues. J gave up 8 bases and V 1 base, and 16 bases lay outside the gene matches. Germline loops: CDR1 MGHRA, CDR2 YSYEKL. CDR3 nucleotide sequence: TGCGCCAGCAGCCAAGTCCCGACCCCGACTAGCGGGAGGGGTTGGGATGAGCAGTTCTTC. This translates into CASSQVPTPTSGRGWDEQFF.

This clonotype has just a few counts. V is TRBV4-2 and J is TRBJ1-5, with D possibly being TRBD1 (5 bases). The CDR3 totals 16 residues. V was clipped by 0 bases and J by 7 bases, with 16 bases between them. Germline values: CDR1 LGHNA, CDR2 YNFKEQ. CDR3 sequence reads: CASSQEDRGGPQPQHF. The CDR3 nucleotides read TGTGCCAGCAGCCAAGAGGACCGTGGGGGTCCCCAGCCCCAGCATTTT.

A few counts support this clonotype. The chain employs TRBV28 and TRBJ2-1; 10 bases fit TRBD1. Germline lookup yields CDR1 MDHEN and CDR2 SYDVKM. The ends lost 3 bases at V and 5 bases at J; junction bases unmatched: 7. The CDR3 has 16 amino acids. The CDR3 spells CASSFSGTGADNEQFF. The DNA of the CDR3 is TGTGCCAGCAGTTTTTCCGGGACAGGGGCAGACAATGAGCAGTTCTTC.